This T cell receptor beta chain was found in a study of cytomegalovirus exposure and HLA in healthy donors. Notes on the study in general: Likely technical artifact: a cluster of highly shared sequence variants. Donor immune exposure was known only as CMV serostatus.

PCR used 60 Vbeta primers and 13 Jbeta primers. In the source study's methods: In a later analysis, of 80 million or so unique beta chains, 9 million to 11 million appeared in at least two donors. Sequencing was performed with immunoSEQ multiplex PCR; in TCRdb, only in-frame clones are kept and a portion is missing. V and J calls plus clone size are reproduced from that table; the DNA served to infer D and trimming. The repertoire includes 150,000 to 200,000 clones, roughly three quarters of them detected once, and 2.5% to 4% sits in the top ten. CDR1 and CDR2 from the germline V gene are KGHSH and LQKENI. CDR3 size: 14 residues. J was trimmed by 2 bases and V by 5 bases; bases with no gene match: 5. Worth noting for this clone: Antigen: not known.

The clonotype comes from a woman between 50 and 59 years old in good health and CMV-seropositive. Specimen: PBMCs. The rearrangement uses TRBV18 and TRBJ2-7; 8 bases match TRBD1. CDR3 sequence: CASSETGEPYEQYF. The CDR3 bases are TGTGCCAGCTCAGAGACAGGGGAACCCTACGAGCAGTACTTC.